This T cell receptor (beta chain) was sequenced during a study of blood T cell repertoires in COVID-19. In the study overall: The United States, Italy and Spain were the sources of the acute and convalescent COVID-19 samples.

The participants were between about 18 and 100 years old and came from fewer than 25 US areas. Generated by immunoSEQ multiplex PCR, the TCRdb table keeps only in-frame clones and is missing some. Found here are about 270,000 clones, about nine tenths of them singletons; the top ten hold approximately 1.2%. The V segment lost 0 bases and the J segment 1 base; nucleotides outside the gene matches: 3. The germline V gene has CDR1 SGHRS and CDR2 YFSETQ. CDR3 length: 15 residues. This clone was detected only a few times. The TCR was taken from a woman aged 35 to 49 with acute COVID-19. Sequenced: PBMCs or T cells enriched from blood (not recorded which). The chain recombines TRBV5-1 with TRBJ2-5, with 7 bases aligning to TRBD2. DNA of the CDR3: TGCGCCAGCAGCTTGGATGTAGCGGGCCAAGAGACCCAGTACTTC. Translation: CASSLDVAGQETQYF.